This TCR beta chain was sequenced for a study of cytomegalovirus exposure and HLA in healthy donors. Findings and limits, study-wide: Trimming of TCR beta V- and J-genes showed a link, identified in a later analysis, to a missense DCLRE1C variant.

Primers included in the PCR were 60 Vbeta and 13 Jbeta primers. Produced via immunoSEQ multiplex PCR; TCRdb's table is partial and in-frame only. Among approximately 200,000 clones listed, roughly 77% were seen once. Germline V CDR1 and CDR2: SQVTM, ANQGSEA. Trimming took off 4 bases at V and 3 bases at J, with 7 bases between the two ends. There are 11 residues in the CDR3. This clone was detected only a few times. Its target is not known. The chain couples TRBV29-1 to TRBJ2-7; D ambiguous. The origin of this receptor is a man aged 25 to 45 in good health and CMV-seropositive. Sequenced input: PBMCs. The CDR3 region is CSVGENYEQYF. CDR3 nucleotide sequence: TGCAGCGTTGGCGAGAACTACGAGCAGTACTTC.